The 17 T cell receptor beta chains presented below share a single source sample, sequenced in a study of beta chain features in type 1 diabetes listed by TCRdb under 2018. Libraries were built with the immunoSEQ multiplex PCR assay. The High Capacity cDNA Reverse Transcription Kit was used to reverse transcribe all of the isolated RNA, meaning that expressed TCRB transcripts were what got sequenced. TCRdb's version of the immuneACCESS table is confined to in-frame rearrangements and falls short of the full clone set. An unresolved V gene accounts for under half of the shortfall where checked; the remainder is of unknown origin. This sample is represented by about 320,000 clones; 14% of them were singletons. More than 6.5% of the sample goes to the ten largest clones. Sequences were obtained from central memory CD4+ T cells from blood. These receptors were obtained from a man between 25 and 39 years old in good health.

This clone was observed a handful of times. The CDR3 sequence is CSVSLGTEAFF. CDR3 DNA: TGCAGCGTTAGTCTCGGCACTGAAGCTTTCTTT. The rearrangement uses TRBV29-1 and TRBJ1-1; D is undetermined. With 5 bases removed from V and 4 bases from J, the gap between germline ends came to 8 bases. The CDR3 sequence is 11 residues long. Looked up from germline, CDR1 is SQVTM and CDR2 is ANQGSEA.

The gene calls are TRBV5-1 and TRBJ2-1; 8 nucleotides agree with TRBD2. CDR3 length: 14 amino acids. The V gene's germline CDR1 is SGHRS and CDR2 YFSETQ. The J segment lost 8 bases and the V segment lost 0 bases, leaving 4 bases of the junction unmatched. The CDR3 sequence: CASSLAGGAYEQFF. The CDR3 region has the DNA TGCGCCAGCAGCTTGGCCGGGGGGGCATATGAGCAGTTCTTC.

The CDR3 region has the DNA TGCGCCAGCAGCCTGGACATTACAGGGTCACCCCTCCACTTT. It is translated as CASSLDITGSPLHF. The chain has TRBV5-1 and TRBJ1-6; possible D gene TRBD1, 6 bases. The V gene lost 4 bases and the J gene lost 10 bases, with 15 bases spanning the gap. The CDR3 is 14 amino acids. Germline V gives CDR1 SGHRS, CDR2 YFSETQ. Complete variable domain (other parts from reference TRBV5-1 and TRBJ1-6): KAGVTQTPRYLIKTRGQQVTLSCSPISGHRSVSWYQQTPGQGLQFLFEYFSETQRNKGNFPGRFSGRQFSNSRSEMNVSTLELGDSALYLCASSLDITGSPLHFGNGTRLTVT.

This clone was detected a few times. J is TRBJ1-1 and V is TRBV6-5; possible D gene TRBD1, 5 bases. Trimming removed 4 bases at V and 1 base at J, with 10 bases between. The CDR3 totals 14 residues. Germline CDR1 reads MNHEY; CDR2 reads SVGAGI. CDR3 loop: CASSWRGRNTEAFF. Here the CDR3 DNA reads TGTGCCAGCAGTTGGAGGGGCAGGAACACTGAAGCTTTCTTT.

This clone showed up just a few times. The V call is TRBV6-5, the J call TRBJ1-2; 10 nucleotides match TRBD1. There are 15 residues in the CDR3. The germline gives CDR1 MNHEY, CDR2 SVGAGI. V shed 0 bases, J shed 10 bases, and the junction held 8 bases outside the gene matches. CDR3 coding DNA: TGTGCCAGCAGTTACTCGAGGACAGGGGGATCAGTCTACACCTTC. Translating it yields CASSYSRTGGSVYTF.

V is TRBV10-2 and J is TRBJ1-1, with 9 bases lining up with TRBD1. The CDR3 is 15 residues long. The germline V gene encodes CDR1 WSHSY and CDR2 SAAADI. With V trimmed by 1 base and J by 1 base, 1 base remained unmatched. DNA for the CDR3: TGCGCCAGCAGTGAGTTGGGACAGGGGAACACTGAAGCTTTCTTT. It translates to CASSELGQGNTEAFF.

The chain is built from TRBV6-4 and TRBJ2-3, with D possibly TRBD2 on 6 matching bases. V lost 6 bases, J lost 0 bases, and 13 bases lay in between. Germline V gives CDR1 MRHNA, CDR2 SNTAGT. The CDR3 runs 15 residues. The CDR3 loop reads CASSRDWSSTDTQYF. The CDR3 DNA sequence: TGTGCCAGCAGCCGGGACTGGTCTAGCACAGATACGCAGTATTTT.

This clone was observed a few times. The chain recombines TRBV9 with TRBJ2-1; a weak D match, TRBD1 (6 bases). Germline lookup yields CDR1 SGDLS and CDR2 YYNGEE. V was pared by 3 bases and J by 4 bases, with 8 bases between. The length of the CDR3 is 13 residues. In nucleotides, the CDR3 is TGTGCCAGCAGCGCAGGGGAGTACAATGAGCAGTTCTTC. It translates to CASSAGEYNEQFF.

The sample holds a few counts of this clone. The chain recombines TRBV18 with TRBJ2-7; D possibly uses TRBD1 or TRBD2 (5 bases each). Germline CDR1 and CDR2: KGHSH and LQKENI. This CDR3 has 17 amino acids. V lost 6 bases to trimming and J lost 6 bases, with 27 bases between them. CDR3 in amino acids: CASSRRDAAVLGREQYF. The CDR3 DNA is TGTGCCAGCTCCCGCCGGGACGCGGCCGTCCTAGGGCGCGAGCAGTACTTC.

The J gene is TRBJ2-4, the V gene TRBV7-9; D is undetermined. The V end was cut by 1 base, the J end by 11 bases, with 9 bases between. Germline-derived CDR1 and CDR2 are SEHNR and FQNEAQ (reference sequence). This CDR3 is 12 amino acids long. In DNA form, the CDR3 reads TGTGCCAGCAGCTTAGTTAATCAGGTTCAGTACTTC. Translated: CASSLVNQVQYF.

This clone was seen a few times. The chain has TRBV4-1 and TRBJ2-1, with a weak D call TRBD2 (6 bases). V was clipped by 0 bases and J by 8 bases, with 20 bases between them. This CDR3 is 17 amino acids long. Germline lookup yields CDR1 MGHRA and CDR2 YSYEKL. CDR3 nucleotides: TGCGCCAGCAGCCAAGAGGTTTCGGGGGTCTACAACCATGAGCAGTTCTTC. It translates to CASSQEVSGVYNHEQFF.

This clone occurred a few times. The chain couples TRBV2 to TRBJ2-3; 14 bases match TRBD2. V trimming: 6 bases; J trimming: 4 bases; junction bases outside the gene matches: 3. Germline V gene sequence: CDR1 SNHLY, CDR2 FYNNEI. This CDR3 contains 15 residues. The CDR3 spells CASRKGLAGADTQYF. Written as DNA, the CDR3 is TGTGCCAGCAGGAAGGGACTAGCGGGAGCAGATACGCAGTATTTT.

This rearrangement joins TRBV4-1 to TRBJ1-2; D not resolved. Germline-derived CDR1 and CDR2 are MGHRA and YSYEKL. Trimming removed 0 bases from V and 6 bases from J, with 8 bases in between. This CDR3 is built from 13 residues. The CDR3 region is CASSQEGWNGYTF. For the CDR3, the DNA is TGCGCCAGCAGCCAAGAGGGGTGGAATGGCTACACCTTC.

The chain joins TRBV27 to TRBJ2-1; TRBD2 aligns across 8 bases. Looked up from germline, CDR1 is MNHEY and CDR2 is SMNVEV (reference sequence). The CDR3 sequence is 16 residues long. V was pared by 6 bases and J by 3 bases, with 10 bases of the junction left unmatched. CDR3 in amino acids: CASSSSSGGDYNEQFF. The CDR3 coding sequence is TGTGCCAGCAGCTCTTCAAGCGGGGGTGACTACAATGAGCAGTTCTTC.

V and J are TRBV19 and TRBJ2-1, with D possibly matching TRBD1 (6 bases). The CDR3 loop spans 15 amino acids. V dropped 6 bases and J dropped 6 bases, with 18 bases sitting between them. The germline gives CDR1 LNHDA, CDR2 SQIVND (reference sequence). The CDR3 DNA is TGTGCCAGTAGCCCAGGGGTCCCAGTACCCAATGAGCAGTTCTTC. This translates into CASSPGVPVPNEQFF.

The chain has TRBV7-9 and TRBJ2-1, with D perhaps matching TRBD1 (6 bases). V dropped 5 bases and J dropped 0 bases, with 11 bases sitting between them. The CDR3 has 15 residues. CDR1 is SEHNR and CDR2 is FQNEAQ in the germline V gene (reference sequence). The CDR3 sequence: CASSEIQGSYNEQFF. In nucleotides, the CDR3 is TGTGCCAGCAGCGAAATACAGGGCTCCTACAATGAGCAGTTCTTC. The whole variable domain, remainder taken from reference TRBV7-9 and TRBJ2-1, is DTGVSQNPRHKITKRGQNVTFRCDPISEHNRLYWYRQTLGQGPEFLTYFQNEAQLEKSRLLSDRFSAERPKGSFSTLEIQRTEQGDSAMYLCASSEIQGSYNEQFFGPGTRLTVL.

This chain uses TRBV7-9 with TRBJ1-2; 7 bases are shared with TRBD1. The CDR3 is made up of 12 amino acids. J was trimmed by 7 bases and V by 5 bases; bases with no gene match: 4. CDR1 and CDR2 (germline): SEHNR, FQNEAQ (reference sequence). This CDR3 reads CASSRQGSGYTF. The CDR3 DNA reads TGTGCCAGCAGCAGACAGGGCAGTGGCTACACCTTC.